This T cell receptor (beta chain) was profiled in a study of CD8+ T cells in alopecia areata. Study-level background: Patients remained on tofacitinib for 6 to 18 months and then went 6 months without it. Study-wide results and limits: Sequence data from scalp samples additionally include resident alphabeta T cells of normal skin.

Points on this clone: Its specificity is unknown.

TCR sequencing used cDNA made by reverse transcription of extracted RNA. Assay used: immunoSEQ multiplex PCR; TCRdb lists only in-frame clones, some missing. The sample yields 140,000 or so clones, roughly 46% seen once. The CDR3 has 11 residues. The germline V gene has CDR1 GTSNPN and CDR2 SVGIG (reference sequence). Trimming took 2 bases from V and 7 from J, leaving 8 bases between them. Collected material from alopecia areata patients comprised lesional scalp punch biopsies and peripheral blood. Researchers picked out CD4+ and CD8+ T cells from PBMCs by sorting. The sequences come from CD4+ T cells sorted from blood, collected at week 0. The chain recombines TRBV30 with TRBJ1-1; D call uncertain. This TCR came from a human donor with alopecia areata. The CDR3 nucleotides are TGTGCCTGGAGTCGGACGGATGAAGCTTTCTTT. Translated, it gives CAWSRTDEAFF.